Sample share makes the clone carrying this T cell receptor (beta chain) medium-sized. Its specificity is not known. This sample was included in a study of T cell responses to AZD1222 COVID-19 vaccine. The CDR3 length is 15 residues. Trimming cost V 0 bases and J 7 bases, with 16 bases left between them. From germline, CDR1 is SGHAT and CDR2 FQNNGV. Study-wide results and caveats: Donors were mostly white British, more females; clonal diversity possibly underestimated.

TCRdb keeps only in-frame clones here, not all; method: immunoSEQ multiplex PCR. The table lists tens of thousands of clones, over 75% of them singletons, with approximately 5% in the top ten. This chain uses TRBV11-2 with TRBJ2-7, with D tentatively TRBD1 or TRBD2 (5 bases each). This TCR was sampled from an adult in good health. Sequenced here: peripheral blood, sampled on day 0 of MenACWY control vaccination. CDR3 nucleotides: TGTGCCAGCAGCTTAGATGAATTGGTCGGGACGGAGCAGTACTTC. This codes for CASSLDELVGTEQYF.